The T cell receptor (beta chain) under discussion was sequenced for a study of cytomegalovirus exposure and HLA in healthy donors. Germline lookup yields CDR1 GTSNPN and CDR2 SVGIG (reference sequence). V dropped 2 bases and J dropped 7 bases, with 18 bases sitting between them. The CDR3 sequence is 15 residues long. Primers included in the PCR were 60 Vbeta and 13 Jbeta primers. Profiling relied on immunoSEQ multiplex PCR, and the TCRdb table lists in-frame clones only, not all of them. Of approximately 190,000 clones in the sample, roughly four fifths were seen once. Study-level findings and limits: An observed cluster of highly shared sequence variants was recorded as a likely sequencing artifact.

About this clone itself: Its antigen remains unknown.

This TCR derives from a woman aged 25-40 years in good health and CMV-seropositive. The chain combines TRBV30 with TRBJ2-1; possibly TRBD2 for D (6 bases). Material: PBMCs. Here the CDR3 reads CAWSLATGLKNEQFF. In nucleotides, the CDR3 is TGTGCCTGGAGTCTAGCGACTGGGCTGAAGAATGAGCAGTTCTTC.